This TCR beta chain came from a study of control samples from healthy donors and cancer patients. Generated by immunoSEQ multiplex PCR, the TCRdb table keeps only in-frame clones and is missing some. The sample lists some 140,000 clones, about 94% occurring once. With 4 bases removed from V and 5 bases from J, the gap between germline ends came to 11 bases. The CDR3 runs 14 residues. Germline V lookup: CDR1 MNHEY, CDR2 SVGAGI. The chain has TRBV6-5 and TRBJ2-2; the D is unclear. The TCR sequence derives from a man aged 35 to 55 in good health. Material: blood. CDR3: CASSSLTETGELFF. The CDR3 DNA sequence: TGTGCCAGCAGTTCACTGACGGAAACCGGGGAGCTGTTTTTT.